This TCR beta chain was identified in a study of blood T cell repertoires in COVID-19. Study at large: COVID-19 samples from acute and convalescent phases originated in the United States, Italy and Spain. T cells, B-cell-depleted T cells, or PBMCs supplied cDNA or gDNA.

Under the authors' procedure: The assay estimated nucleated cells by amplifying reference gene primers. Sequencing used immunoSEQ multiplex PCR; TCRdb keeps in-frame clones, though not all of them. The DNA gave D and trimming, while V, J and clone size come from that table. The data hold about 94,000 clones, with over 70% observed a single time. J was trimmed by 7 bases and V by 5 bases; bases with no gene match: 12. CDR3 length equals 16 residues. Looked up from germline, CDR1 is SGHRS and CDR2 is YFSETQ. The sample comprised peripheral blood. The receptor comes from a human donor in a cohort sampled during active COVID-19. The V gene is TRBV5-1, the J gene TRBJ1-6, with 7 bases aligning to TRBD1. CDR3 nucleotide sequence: TGCGCCAGCAGAGCCCCGGGGGCAGGGGGAAATTCACCCCTCCACTTT. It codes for CASRAPGAGGNSPLHF. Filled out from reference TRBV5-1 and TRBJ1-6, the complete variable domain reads KAGVTQTPRYLIKTRGQQVTLSCSPISGHRSVSWYQQTPGQGLQFLFEYFSETQRNKGNFPGRFSGRQFSNSRSEMNVSTLELGDSALYLCASRAPGAGGNSPLHFGNGTRLTVT.